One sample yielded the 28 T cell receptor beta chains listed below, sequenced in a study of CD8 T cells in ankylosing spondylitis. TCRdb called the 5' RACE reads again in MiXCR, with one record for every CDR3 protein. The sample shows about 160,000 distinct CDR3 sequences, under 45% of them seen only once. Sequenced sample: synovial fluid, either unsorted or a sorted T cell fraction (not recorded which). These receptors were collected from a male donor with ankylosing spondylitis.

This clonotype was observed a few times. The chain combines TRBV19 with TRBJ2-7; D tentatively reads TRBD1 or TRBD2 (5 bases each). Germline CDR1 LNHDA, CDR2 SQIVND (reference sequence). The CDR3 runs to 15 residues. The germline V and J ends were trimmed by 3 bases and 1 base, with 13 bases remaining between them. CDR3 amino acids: CASSMDVGESYEQYF. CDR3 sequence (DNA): TGTGCCAGTAGTATGGACGTGGGGGAGTCCTACGAGCAGTACTTC.

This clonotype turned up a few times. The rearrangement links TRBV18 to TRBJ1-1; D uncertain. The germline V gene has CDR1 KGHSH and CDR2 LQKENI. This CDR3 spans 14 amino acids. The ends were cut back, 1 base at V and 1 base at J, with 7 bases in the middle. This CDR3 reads CASSPRSENTEAFF. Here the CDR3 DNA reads TGTGCCAGCTCACCACGGTCGGAGAACACTGAAGCTTTCTTT. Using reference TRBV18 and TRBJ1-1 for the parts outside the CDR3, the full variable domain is NAGVMQNPRHLVRRRGQEARLRCSPMKGHSHVYWYRQLPEEGLKFMVYLQKENIIDESGMPKERFSAEFPKEGPSILRIQQVVRGDSAAYFCASSPRSENTEAFFGQGTRLTVV.

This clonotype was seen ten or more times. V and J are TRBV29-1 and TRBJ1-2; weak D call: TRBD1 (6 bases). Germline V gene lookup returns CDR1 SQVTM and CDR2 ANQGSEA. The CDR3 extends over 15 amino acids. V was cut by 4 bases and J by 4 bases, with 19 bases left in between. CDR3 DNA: TGCAGCGTTGCGGATGGGGGCCCAACCGCCTATGGCTACACCTTC. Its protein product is CSVADGGPTAYGYTF. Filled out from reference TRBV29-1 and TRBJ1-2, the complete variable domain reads SAVISQKPSRDICQRGTSLTIQCQVDSQVTMMFWYRQQPGQSLTLIATANQGSEATYESGFVIDKFPISRPNLTFSTLTVSNMSPEDSSIYLCSVADGGPTAYGYTFGSGTRLTVV.

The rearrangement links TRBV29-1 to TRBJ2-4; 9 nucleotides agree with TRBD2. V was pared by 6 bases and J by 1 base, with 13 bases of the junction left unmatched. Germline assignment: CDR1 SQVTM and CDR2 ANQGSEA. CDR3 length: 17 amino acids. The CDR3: CSVRSREGLWAKNIQYF. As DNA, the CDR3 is TGCAGCGTACGTTCGCGGGAGGGCCTGTGGGCCAAAAACATTCAGTACTTC.

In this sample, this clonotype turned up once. The CDR3 DNA reads TGTGCCATCAGTCAAAACATCGGGATCTTGGACATTCAGTACTTC. It encodes CAISQNIGILDIQYF. This chain uses TRBV10-3 with TRBJ2-4; TRBD2 might be the D (5 bases). This CDR3 spans 15 amino acids. In germline, CDR1 is ENHRY, CDR2 SYGVKD. The V end lost 5 bases, the J end lost 8 bases, and 19 bases lay between the germline ends.

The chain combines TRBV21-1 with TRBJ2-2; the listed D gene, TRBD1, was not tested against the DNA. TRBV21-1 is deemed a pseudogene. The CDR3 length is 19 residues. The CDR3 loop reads CARQSSALSGAGNTGELFF. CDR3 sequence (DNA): TGTGCCAGGCAATCAAGCGCTTTGTCGGGGGCTGGGAACACCGGGGAGCTGTTTTTT.

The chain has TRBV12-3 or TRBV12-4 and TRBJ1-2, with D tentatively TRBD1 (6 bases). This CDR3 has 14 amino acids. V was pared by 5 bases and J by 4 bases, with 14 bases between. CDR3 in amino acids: CASSEGGGVYGYTF. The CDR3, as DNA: TGTGCCAGCAGTGAGGGGGGAGGGGTCTATGGCTACACCTTC.

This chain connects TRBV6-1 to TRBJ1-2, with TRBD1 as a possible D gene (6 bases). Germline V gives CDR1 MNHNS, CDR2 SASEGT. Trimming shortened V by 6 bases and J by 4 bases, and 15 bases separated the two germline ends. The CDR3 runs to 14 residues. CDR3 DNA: TGTGCCAGCAGAGACCGGGGGCTTGGCTATGGCTACACCTTC. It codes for CASRDRGLGYGYTF.

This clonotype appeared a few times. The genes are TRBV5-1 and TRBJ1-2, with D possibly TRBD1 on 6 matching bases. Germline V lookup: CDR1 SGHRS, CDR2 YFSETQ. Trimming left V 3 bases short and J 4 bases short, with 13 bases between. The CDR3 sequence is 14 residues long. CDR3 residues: CASSSHGTLYGYTF. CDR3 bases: TGCGCCAGCAGCTCACACGGGACACTCTATGGCTACACCTTC. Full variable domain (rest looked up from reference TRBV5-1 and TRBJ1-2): KAGVTQTPRYLIKTRGQQVTLSCSPISGHRSVSWYQQTPGQGLQFLFEYFSETQRNKGNFPGRFSGRQFSNSRSEMNVSTLELGDSALYLCASSSHGTLYGYTFGSGTRLTVV.

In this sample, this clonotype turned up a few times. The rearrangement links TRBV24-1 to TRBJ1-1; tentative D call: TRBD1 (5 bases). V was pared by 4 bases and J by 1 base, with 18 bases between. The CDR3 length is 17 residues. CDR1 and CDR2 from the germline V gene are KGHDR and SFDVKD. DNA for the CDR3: TGTGCCACCAGTGACAAAGGTGGTGCGGGGCGGAACACTGAAGCTTTCTTT. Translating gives CATSDKGGAGRNTEAFF.

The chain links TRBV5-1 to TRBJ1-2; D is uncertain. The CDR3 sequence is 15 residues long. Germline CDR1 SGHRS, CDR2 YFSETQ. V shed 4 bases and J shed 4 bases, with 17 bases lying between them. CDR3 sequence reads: CASSAWGQPLYGYTF. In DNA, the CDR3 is TGCGCCAGCAGCGCCTGGGGTCAACCCCTCTATGGCTACACCTTC.

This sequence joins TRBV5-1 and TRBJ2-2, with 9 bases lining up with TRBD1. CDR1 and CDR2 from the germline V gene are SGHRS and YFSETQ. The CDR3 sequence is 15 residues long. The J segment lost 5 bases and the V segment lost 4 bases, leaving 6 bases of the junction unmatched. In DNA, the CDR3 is TGCGCCAGCAGCCCGGGACAGGGTGAGACCGGGGAGCTGTTTTTT. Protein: CASSPGQGETGELFF.

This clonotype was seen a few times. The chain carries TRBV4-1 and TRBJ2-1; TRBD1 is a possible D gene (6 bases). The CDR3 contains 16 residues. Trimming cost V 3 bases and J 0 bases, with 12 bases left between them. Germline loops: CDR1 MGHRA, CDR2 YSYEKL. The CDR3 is CASSQRGFPSYNEQFF. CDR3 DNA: TGCGCCAGCAGCCAGAGGGGGTTTCCCTCCTACAATGAGCAGTTCTTC.

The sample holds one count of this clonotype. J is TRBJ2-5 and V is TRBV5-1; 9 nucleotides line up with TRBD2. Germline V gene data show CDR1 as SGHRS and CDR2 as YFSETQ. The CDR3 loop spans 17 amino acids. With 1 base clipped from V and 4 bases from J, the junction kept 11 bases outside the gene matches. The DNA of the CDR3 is TGCGCCAGCAGCTTGTATTTAGGACTAGCGCCGGGAGAGACCCAGTACTTC. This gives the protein CASSLYLGLAPGETQYF.

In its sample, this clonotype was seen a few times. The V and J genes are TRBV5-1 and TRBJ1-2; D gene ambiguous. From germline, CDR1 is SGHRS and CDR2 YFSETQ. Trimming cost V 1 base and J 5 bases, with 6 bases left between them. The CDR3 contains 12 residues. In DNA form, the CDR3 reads TGCGCCAGCAGCTTGCCCGGGTATGGCTACACCTTC. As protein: CASSLPGYGYTF.

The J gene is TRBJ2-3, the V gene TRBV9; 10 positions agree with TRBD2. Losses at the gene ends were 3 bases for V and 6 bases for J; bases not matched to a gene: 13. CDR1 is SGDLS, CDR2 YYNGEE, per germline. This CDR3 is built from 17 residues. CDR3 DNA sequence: TGTGCCAGCAGCGAGGGACTAGCGCCTCCGGTCGGCGATACGCAGTATTTT. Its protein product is CASSEGLAPPVGDTQYF.

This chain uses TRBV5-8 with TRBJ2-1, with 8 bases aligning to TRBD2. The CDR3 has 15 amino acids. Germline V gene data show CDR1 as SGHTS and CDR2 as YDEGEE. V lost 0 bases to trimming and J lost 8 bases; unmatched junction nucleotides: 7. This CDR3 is CASSLAIGRVDEQFF. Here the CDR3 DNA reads TGTGCCAGCAGCTTGGCCATCGGGAGGGTTGATGAGCAGTTCTTC.

The CDR3 DNA reads as TGTGCCAGCAGCGTAGGGCCAGGGGTTAACACTGAAGCTTTCTTT. Translated, it gives CASSVGPGVNTEAFF. The gene calls are TRBV9 and TRBJ1-1, with D maybe TRBD1 (6 bases). The V end was cut by 0 bases, the J end by 2 bases, with 11 bases between. The CDR3 consists of 15 residues. CDR1 SGDLS and CDR2 YYNGEE come from the germline V gene.

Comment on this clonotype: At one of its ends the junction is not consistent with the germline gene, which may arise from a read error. The CDR3 here is CASSFFLRRVTMPLGF. CDR3 sequence (DNA): TGTGCCAGCAGCTTCTTTCTGAGGAGAGTTACAATGCCCCTGGGGTTC. The chain links TRBV7-8 to TRBJ2-1; unclear D gene. This CDR3 spans 16 amino acids. Germline V gene data show CDR1 as SGHVS and CDR2 as FQNEAQ. Full variable domain (missing parts from reference TRBV7-8 and TRBJ2-1): GAGVSQSPRYKVAKRGQDVALRCDPISGHVSLFWYQQALGQGPEFLTYFQNEAQLDKSGLPSDRFFAERPEGSVSTLKIQRTQQEDSAVYLCASSFFLRRVTMPLGFGPGTRLTVL.

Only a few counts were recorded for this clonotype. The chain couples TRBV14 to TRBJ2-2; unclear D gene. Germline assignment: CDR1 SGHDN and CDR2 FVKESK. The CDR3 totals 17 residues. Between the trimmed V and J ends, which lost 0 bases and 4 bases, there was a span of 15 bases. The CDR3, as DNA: TGTGCCAGCAGCCAAGATCCCCCACCGCTGGGCACCGGGGAGCTGTTTTTT. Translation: CASSQDPPPLGTGELFF.

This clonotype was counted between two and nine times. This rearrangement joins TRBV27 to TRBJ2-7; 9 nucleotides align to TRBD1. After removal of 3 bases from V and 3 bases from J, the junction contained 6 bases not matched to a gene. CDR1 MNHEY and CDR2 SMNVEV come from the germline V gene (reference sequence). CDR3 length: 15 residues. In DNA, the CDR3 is TGTGCCAGCAGTTTCGGGACAGGGCTGGGCTACGAGCAGTACTTC. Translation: CASSFGTGLGYEQYF.

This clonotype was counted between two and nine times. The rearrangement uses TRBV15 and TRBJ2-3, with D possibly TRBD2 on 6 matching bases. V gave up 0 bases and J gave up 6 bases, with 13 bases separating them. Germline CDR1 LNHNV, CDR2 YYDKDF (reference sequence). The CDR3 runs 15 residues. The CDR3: CATSRETSGSDTQYF. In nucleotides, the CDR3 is TGTGCCACCAGCAGAGAGACTAGTGGGTCCGATACGCAGTATTTT. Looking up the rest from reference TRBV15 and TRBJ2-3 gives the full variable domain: DAMVIQNPRYQVTQFGKPVTLSCSQTLNHNVMYWYQQKSSQAPKLLFHYYDKDFNNEADTPDNFQSRRPNTSFCFLDIRSPGLGDTAMYLCATSRETSGSDTQYFGPGTRLTVL.

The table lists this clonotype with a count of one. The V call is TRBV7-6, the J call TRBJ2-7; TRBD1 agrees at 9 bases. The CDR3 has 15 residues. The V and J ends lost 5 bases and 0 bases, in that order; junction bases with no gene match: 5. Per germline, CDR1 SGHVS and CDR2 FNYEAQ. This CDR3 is CASSMGQGSSYEQYF. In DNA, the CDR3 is TGTGCCAGCAGCATGGGACAGGGCAGCTCCTACGAGCAGTACTTC.

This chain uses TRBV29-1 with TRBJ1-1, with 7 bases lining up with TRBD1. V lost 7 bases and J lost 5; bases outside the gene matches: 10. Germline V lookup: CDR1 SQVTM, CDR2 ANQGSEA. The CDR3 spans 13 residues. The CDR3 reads CSASDREGTEAFF. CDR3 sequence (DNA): TGCAGCGCCTCTGACAGGGAGGGAACTGAAGCTTTCTTT.

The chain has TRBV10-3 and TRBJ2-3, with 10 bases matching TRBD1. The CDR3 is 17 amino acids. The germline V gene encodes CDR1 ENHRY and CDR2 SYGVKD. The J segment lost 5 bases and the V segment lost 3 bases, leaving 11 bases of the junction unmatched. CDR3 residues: CAISDPGQGSTGDTQYF. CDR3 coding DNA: TGTGCCATCAGTGATCCGGGACAGGGGTCTACCGGAGATACGCAGTATTTT.

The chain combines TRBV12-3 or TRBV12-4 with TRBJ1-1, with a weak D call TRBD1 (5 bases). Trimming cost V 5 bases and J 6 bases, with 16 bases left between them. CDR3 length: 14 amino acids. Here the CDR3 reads CASSHDRNPSEAFF. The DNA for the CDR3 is TGTGCCAGCAGTCACGACAGAAACCCTTCTGAAGCTTTCTTT.

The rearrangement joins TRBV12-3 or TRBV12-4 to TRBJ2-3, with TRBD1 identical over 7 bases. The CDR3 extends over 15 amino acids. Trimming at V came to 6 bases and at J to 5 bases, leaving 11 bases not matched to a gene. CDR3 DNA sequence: TGTGCCAGCAGCCTAGACAGGGATTTTGAAGATACGCAGTATTTT. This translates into CASSLDRDFEDTQYF.

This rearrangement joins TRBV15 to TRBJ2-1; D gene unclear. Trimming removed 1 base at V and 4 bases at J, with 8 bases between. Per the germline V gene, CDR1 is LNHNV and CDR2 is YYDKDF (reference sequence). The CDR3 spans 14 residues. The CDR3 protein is CATSRVTEYNEQFF. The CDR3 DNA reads TGTGCCACCAGCAGAGTGACGGAATACAATGAGCAGTTCTTC.